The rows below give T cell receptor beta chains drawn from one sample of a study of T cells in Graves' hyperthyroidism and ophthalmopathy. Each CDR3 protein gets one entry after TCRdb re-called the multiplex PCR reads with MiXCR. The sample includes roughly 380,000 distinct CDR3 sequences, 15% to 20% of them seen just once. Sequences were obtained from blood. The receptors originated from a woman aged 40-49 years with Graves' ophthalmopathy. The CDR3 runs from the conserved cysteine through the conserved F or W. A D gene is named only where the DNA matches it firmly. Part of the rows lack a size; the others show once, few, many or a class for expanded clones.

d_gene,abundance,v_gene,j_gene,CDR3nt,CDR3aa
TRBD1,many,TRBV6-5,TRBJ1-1,TGTGCCAGCAAGGGACAGTGGAACACTGAAGCTTTCTTT,CASKGQWNTEAFF
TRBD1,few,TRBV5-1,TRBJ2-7,TGCGCCAGCAGTCTACACCGGGACAGGGACCTCTACGAGCAGTACTTC,CASSLHRDRDLYEQYF
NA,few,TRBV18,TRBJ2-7,TGTGCCAGCTCACCCTCCTCGGCGTACGAGCAGTACTTC,CASSPSSAYEQYF
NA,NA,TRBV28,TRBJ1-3,TGTGCCAGGGGTTACGTTTCTGGAAACACCATATATTTT,CARGYVSGNTIYF
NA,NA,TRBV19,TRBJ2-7,TGTGCCAGTAGCGAACAACTTTCCTACGAGCAGTACTTC,CASSEQLSYEQYF
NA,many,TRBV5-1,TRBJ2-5,TGCGCCAGCAGCAAGGGACAAAAAGAGACCCAGTACTTC,CASSKGQKETQYF
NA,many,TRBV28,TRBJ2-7,TGTGCCAGCAGTTTAGGTCCCGAGCAGTACTTC,CASSLGPEQYF
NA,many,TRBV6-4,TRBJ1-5,TGTGCCAGCAGTACTTACCGGGGGCAGCCCCAGCATTTT,CASSTYRGQPQHF
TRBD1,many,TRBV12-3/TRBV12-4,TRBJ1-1,TGTGCCAGCAGCTTAGGGGGGCGACCGGGACAGGGAAACACTGAAGCTTTCTTT,CASSLGGRPGQGNTEAFF
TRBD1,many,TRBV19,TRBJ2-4,TGTGCCAGTAGTAGCCCCGTGAGGGGGCCCAACATTCAGTACTTC,CASSSPVRGPNIQYF
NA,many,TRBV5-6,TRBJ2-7,TGTGCCAGCAGCCATCGGACAGCGTACGAGCAGTACTTC,CASSHRTAYEQYF
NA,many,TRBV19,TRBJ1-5,TGTGCCGCCGCCCGAGGGGCAGGGAGTCAGCCCCAGCATTTT,CAAARGAGSQPQHF
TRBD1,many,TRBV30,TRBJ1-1,TGTGCCTGGAAGGGACAGGGGAGCACTGAAGCTTTCTTT,CAWKGQGSTEAFF
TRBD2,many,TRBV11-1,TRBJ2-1,TGTGCCAGCAGCAAAGGGACTAGCGGGAACAATGAGCAGTTCTTC,CASSKGTSGNNEQFF
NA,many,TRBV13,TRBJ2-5,TGTGCCAGCAGCTTACGTCCAGGGGGGACCCAAGAGACCCAGTACTTC,CASSLRPGGTQETQYF
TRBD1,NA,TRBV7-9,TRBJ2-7,TGTGCCAGCAGCTTCGTTGGGACAGGGGATAAGCAGTACTTC,CASSFVGTGDKQYF
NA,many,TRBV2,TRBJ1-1,TGTGCCAGCAGTGAATTAGGACGGTTAAACACTGAAGCTTTCTTT,CASSELGRLNTEAFF
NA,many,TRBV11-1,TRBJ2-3,TGTGCCAGCAGCTTAGGGTTGGGGCCTCCGGGGAGCACAGATACGCAGTATTTT,CASSLGLGPPGSTDTQYF
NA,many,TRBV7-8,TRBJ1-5,TGTGCCAGCAGCTTACACCGGGGGCTGGATCAGCCCCAGCATTTT,CASSLHRGLDQPQHF
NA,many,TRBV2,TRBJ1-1,TGTGCCAGCAGTGGCGGAAGGAACACTGAAGCTTTCTTT,CASSGGRNTEAFF
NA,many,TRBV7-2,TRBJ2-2,TGTGCCAGCAGCTTGAACAGGCCGAACACCGGGGAGCTGTTTTTT,CASSLNRPNTGELFF
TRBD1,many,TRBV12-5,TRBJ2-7,TGTGCTAGTGGAGGACAGGCCCCCTACGAGCAGTACTTC,CASGGQAPYEQYF
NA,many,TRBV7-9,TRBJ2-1,TGTGCCAGCAGCTCAACGCGCCTCCCCTACAATGAGCAGTTCTTC,CASSSTRLPYNEQFF
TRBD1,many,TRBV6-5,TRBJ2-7,TGTGCCAGCAGTTACCGGGACAGGGGATACGAGCAGTACTTC,CASSYRDRGYEQYF
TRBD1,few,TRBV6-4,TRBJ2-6,TGTGCCAGCAGGACCCGAGGGGGCGCTGGGGCCAACGTCCTGACTTTC,CASRTRGGAGANVLTF
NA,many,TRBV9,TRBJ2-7,TGTGCCAGCAGCGTAGATGGGGAGTCCTACGAGCAGTACTTC,CASSVDGESYEQYF